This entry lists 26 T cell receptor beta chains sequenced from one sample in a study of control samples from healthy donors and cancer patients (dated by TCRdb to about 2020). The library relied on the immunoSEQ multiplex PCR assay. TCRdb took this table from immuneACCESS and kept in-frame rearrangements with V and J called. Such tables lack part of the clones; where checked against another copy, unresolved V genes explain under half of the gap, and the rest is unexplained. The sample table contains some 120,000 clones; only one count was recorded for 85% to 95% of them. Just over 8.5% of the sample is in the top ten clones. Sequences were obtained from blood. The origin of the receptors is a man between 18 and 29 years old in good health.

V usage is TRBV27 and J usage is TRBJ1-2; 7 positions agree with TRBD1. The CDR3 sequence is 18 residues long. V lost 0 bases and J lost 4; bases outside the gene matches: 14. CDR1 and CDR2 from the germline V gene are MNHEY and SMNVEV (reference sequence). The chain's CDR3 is CASSLSFPGTDKFYGYTF. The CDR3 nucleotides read TGTGCCAGCAGTTTATCGTTCCCTGGGACAGACAAATTCTATGGCTACACCTTC.

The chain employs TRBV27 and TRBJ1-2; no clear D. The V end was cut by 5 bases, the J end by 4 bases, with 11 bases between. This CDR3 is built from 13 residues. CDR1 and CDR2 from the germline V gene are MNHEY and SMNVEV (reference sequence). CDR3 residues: CASSDGSVYGYTF. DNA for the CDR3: TGTGCCAGCAGTGACGGGTCTGTCTATGGCTACACCTTC.

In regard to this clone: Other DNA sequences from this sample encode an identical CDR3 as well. CDR3 residues: CASSLRAGVEKLFF. For the CDR3, the DNA is TGTGCCAGCAGTTTGCGGGCAGGGGTTGAAAAACTGTTTTTT. This chain connects TRBV5-6 to TRBJ1-4; TRBD1 might be the D (6 bases). CDR1 is SGHDT and CDR2 is YYEEEE in the germline V gene. CDR3 length: 14 residues. V lost 5 bases, J lost 7 bases, and 15 bases lay in between.

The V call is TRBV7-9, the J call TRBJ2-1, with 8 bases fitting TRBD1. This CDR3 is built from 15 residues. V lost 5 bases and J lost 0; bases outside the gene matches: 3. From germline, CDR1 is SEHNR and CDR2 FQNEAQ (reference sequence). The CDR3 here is CASSQGTGSYNEQFF. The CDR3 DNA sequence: TGTGCCAGCAGCCAAGGGACAGGCTCCTACAATGAGCAGTTCTTC.

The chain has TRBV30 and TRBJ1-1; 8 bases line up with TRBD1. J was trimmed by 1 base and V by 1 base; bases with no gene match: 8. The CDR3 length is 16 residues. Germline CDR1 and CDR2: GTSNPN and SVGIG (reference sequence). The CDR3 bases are TGTGCCTGGAGTGATACACAGGGGGTGCCGAACACTGAAGCTTTCTTT. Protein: CAWSDTQGVPNTEAFF. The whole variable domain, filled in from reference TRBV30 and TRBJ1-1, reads SQTIHQWPATLVQPVGSPLSLECTVEGTSNPNLYWYRQAAGRGLQLLFYSVGIGQISSEVPQNLSASRPQDRQFILSSKKLLLSDSGFYLCAWSDTQGVPNTEAFFGQGTRLTVV.

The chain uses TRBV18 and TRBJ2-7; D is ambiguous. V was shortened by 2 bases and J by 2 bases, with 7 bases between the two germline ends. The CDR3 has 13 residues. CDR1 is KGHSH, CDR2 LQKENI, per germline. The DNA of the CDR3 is TGTGCCAGCTCACCAATCAGTCCCTACGAGCAGTACTTC. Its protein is CASSPISPYEQYF.

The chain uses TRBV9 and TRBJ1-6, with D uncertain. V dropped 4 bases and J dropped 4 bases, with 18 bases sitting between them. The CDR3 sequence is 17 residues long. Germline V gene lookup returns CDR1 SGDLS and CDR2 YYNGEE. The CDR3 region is CASSPGGIAFYNSPLHF. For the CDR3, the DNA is TGTGCCAGCAGCCCAGGAGGAATCGCATTTTATAATTCACCCCTCCACTTT.

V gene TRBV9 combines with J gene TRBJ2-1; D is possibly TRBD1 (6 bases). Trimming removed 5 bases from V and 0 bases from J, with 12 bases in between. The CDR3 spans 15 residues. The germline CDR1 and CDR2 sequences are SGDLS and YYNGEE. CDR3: CASRPDSSSYNEQFF. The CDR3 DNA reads TGTGCCAGCAGGCCGGACAGCAGCTCCTACAATGAGCAGTTCTTC.

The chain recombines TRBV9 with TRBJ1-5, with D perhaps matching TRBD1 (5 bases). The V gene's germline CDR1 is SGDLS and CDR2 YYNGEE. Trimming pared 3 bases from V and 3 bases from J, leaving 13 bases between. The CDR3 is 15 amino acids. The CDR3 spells CASSEAGTYNQPQHF. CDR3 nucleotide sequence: TGTGCCAGCAGCGAGGCGGGGACCTACAATCAGCCCCAGCATTTT.

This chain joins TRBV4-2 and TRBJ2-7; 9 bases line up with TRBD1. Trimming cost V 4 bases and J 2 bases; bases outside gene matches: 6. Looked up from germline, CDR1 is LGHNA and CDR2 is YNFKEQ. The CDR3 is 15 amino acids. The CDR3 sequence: CASSLRDRVAYEQYF. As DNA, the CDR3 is TGTGCCAGCAGCCTCCGGGACAGGGTGGCCTACGAGCAGTACTTC.

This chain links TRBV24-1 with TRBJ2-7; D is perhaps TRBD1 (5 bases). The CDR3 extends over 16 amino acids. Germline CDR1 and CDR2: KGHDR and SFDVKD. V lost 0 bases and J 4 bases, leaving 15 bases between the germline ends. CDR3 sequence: CATSDLHPGSHYEQYF. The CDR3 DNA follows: TGTGCCACCAGTGATTTGCACCCAGGGTCTCATTACGAGCAGTACTTC.

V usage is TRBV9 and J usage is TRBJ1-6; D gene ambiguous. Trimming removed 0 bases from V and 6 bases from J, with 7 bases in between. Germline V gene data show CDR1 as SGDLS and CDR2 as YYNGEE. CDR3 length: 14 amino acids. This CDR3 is CASSVGVINSPLHF. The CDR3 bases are TGTGCCAGCAGCGTAGGTGTGATTAATTCACCCCTCCACTTT. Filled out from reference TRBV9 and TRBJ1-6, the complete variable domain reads DSGVTQTPKHLITATGQRVTLRCSPRSGDLSVYWYQQSLDQGLQFLIQYYNGEERAKGNILERFSAQQFPDLHSELNLSSLELGDSALYFCASSVGVINSPLHFGNGTRLTVT.

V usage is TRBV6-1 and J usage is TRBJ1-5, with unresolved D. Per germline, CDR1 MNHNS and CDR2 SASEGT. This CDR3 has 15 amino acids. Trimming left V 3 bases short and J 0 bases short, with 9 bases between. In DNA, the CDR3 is TGTGCCAGCAGTGAGGGCAGCCTTAGCAATCAGCCCCAGCATTTT. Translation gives CASSEGSLSNQPQHF.

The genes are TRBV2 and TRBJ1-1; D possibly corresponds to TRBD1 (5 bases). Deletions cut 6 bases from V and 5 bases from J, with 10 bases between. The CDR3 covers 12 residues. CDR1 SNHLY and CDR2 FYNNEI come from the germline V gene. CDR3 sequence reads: CASSEGWTEAFF. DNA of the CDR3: TGTGCCAGCAGCGAGGGGTGGACTGAAGCTTTCTTT.

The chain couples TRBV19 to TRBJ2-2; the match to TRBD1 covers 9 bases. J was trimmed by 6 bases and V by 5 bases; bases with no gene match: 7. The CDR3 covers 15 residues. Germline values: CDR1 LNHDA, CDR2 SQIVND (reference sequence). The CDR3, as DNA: TGTGCCAGTAGTCCTGTACAGGGGGCCGCCGGGGAGCTGTTTTTT. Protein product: CASSPVQGAAGELFF.

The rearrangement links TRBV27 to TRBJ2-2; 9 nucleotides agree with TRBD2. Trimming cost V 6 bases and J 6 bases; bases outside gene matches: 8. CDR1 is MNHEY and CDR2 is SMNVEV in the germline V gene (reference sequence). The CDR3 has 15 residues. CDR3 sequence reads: CASSWRRGGSGELFF. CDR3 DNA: TGTGCCAGCAGCTGGCGGCGGGGGGGTTCCGGGGAGCTGTTTTTT.

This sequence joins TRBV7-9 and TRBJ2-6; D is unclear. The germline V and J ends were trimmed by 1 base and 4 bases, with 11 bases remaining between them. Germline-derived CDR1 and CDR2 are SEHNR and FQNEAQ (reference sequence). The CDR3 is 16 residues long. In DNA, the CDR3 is TGTGCCAGCAGCTTAGACAAGGGCCCCGGGGCCAACGTCCTGACTTTC. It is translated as CASSLDKGPGANVLTF.

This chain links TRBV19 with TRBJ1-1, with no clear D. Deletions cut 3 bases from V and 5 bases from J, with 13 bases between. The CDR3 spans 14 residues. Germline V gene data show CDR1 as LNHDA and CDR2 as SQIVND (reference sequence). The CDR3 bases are TGTGCCAGTAGTATCGGGCTACCGGGGACTGAAGCTTTCTTT. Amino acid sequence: CASSIGLPGTEAFF.

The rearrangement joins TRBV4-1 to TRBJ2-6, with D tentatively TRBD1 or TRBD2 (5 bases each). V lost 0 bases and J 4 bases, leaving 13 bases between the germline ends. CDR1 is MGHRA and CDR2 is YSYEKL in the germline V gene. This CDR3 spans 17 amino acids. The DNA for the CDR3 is TGCGCCAGCAGCCAAGAGGGGACGGGGTTGGGGGCCAACGTCCTGACTTTC. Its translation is CASSQEGTGLGANVLTF.

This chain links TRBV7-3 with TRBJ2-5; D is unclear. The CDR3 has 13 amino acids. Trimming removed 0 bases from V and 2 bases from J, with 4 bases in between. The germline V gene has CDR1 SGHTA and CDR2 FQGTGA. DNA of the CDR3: TGTGCCAGCAGCTTAACATTTCAAGAGACCCAGTACTTC. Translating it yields CASSLTFQETQYF.

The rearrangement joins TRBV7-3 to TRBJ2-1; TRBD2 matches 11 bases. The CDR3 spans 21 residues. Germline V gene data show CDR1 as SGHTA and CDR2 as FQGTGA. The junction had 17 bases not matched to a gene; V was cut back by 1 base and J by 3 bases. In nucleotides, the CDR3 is TGTGCCAGCAGCTTAAGGGACGTAAGGGCTAGCGGGGGGCGAGTCTACAATGAGCAGTTCTTC. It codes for CASSLRDVRASGGRVYNEQFF. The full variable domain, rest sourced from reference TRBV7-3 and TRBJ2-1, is GAGVSQTPSNKVTEKGKYVELRCDPISGHTALYWYRQSLGQGPEFLIYFQGTGAADDSGLPNDRFFAVRPEGSVSTLKIQRTERGDSAVYLCASSLRDVRASGGRVYNEQFFGPGTRLTVL.

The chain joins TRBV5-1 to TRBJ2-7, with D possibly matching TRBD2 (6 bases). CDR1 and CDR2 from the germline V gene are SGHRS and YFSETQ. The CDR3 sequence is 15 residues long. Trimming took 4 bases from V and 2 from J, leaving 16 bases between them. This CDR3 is CASSLGTASPYEQYF. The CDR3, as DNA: TGCGCCAGCAGCCTGGGGACTGCGTCGCCCTACGAGCAGTACTTC.

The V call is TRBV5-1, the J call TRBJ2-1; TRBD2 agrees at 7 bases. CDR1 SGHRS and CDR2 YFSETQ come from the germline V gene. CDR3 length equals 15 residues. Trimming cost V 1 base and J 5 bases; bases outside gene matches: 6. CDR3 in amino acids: CASSLSVAGHNEQFF. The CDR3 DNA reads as TGCGCCAGCAGCTTGTCCGTAGCGGGCCACAATGAGCAGTTCTTC.

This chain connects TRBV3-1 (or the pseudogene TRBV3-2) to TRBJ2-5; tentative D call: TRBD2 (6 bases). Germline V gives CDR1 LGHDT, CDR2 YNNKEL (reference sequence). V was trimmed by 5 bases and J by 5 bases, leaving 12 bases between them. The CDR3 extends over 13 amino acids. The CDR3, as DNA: TGTGCCAGCAGCAAAGGAGGGTTGGAGACCCAGTACTTC. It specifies CASSKGGLETQYF.

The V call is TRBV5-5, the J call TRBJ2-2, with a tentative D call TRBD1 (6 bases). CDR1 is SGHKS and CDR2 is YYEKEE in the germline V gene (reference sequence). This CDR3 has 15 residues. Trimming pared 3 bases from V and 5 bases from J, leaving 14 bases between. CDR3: CASSSPGEWTGELFF. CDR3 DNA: TGTGCCAGCAGCTCCCCAGGGGAATGGACCGGGGAGCTGTTTTTT.

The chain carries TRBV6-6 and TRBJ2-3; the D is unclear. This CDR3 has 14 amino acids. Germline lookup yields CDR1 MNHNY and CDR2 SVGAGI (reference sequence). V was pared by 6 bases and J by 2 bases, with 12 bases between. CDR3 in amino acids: CASSTSGFTDTQYF. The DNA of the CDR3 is TGTGCCAGCAGCACGTCCGGATTCACAGATACGCAGTATTTT.